This T cell receptor beta chain was obtained from a study of spatial heterogeneity in lung cancer. Study conclusions and caveats: It was found that expanded intratumoral alpha and beta TCR counts tracked tumor mutation counts.

Time point given: sample taken at primary tumor resection. Unsorted whole RNA of tumor, nontumor lung or frozen PBMC was sequenced. Trimming left V 1 base short and J 4 bases short, with 14 bases between. Per the germline V gene, CDR1 is SGHRS and CDR2 is YFSETQ. The CDR3 covers 15 residues. MiXCR, applied by TCRdb to the 5' RACE reads, yields one record per CDR3 protein. The sample has approximately 5,100 distinct CDR3 sequences; approximately 7% are singletons. In its sample, this clonotype is medium-sized. Its antigen is unidentified. The TCR was taken from a male donor with early-stage non-small cell lung cancer. The sample here was lung tumor tissue, taken at surgery. V and J are TRBV5-1 and TRBJ1-2, with D possibly matching TRBD1 (6 bases). DNA of the CDR3: TGCGCCAGCAGCTTGTCCCGGGACAACTTCTATGGCTACACCTTC. Amino acid sequence: CASSLSRDNFYGYTF.